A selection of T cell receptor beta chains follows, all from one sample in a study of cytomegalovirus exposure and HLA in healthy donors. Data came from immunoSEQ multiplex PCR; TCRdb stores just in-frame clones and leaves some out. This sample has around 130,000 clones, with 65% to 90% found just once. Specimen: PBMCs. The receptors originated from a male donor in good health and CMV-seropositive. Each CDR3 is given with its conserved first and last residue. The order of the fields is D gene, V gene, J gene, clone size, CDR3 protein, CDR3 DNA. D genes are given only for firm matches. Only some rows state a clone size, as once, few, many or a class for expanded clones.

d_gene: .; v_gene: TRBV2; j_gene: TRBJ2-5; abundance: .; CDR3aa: CASSALVGQPQETQYF; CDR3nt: TGTGCCAGCAGCGCACTAGTCGGACAGCCACAAGAGACCCAGTACTTC
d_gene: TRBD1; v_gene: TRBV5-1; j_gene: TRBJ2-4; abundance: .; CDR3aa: CARKDRGSPQDIQYF; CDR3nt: TGCGCCAGGAAGGACAGGGGCTCCCCTCAGGACATTCAGTACTTC
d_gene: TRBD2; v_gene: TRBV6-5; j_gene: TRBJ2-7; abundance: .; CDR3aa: CASRLGLVGEQYF; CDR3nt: TGTGCCAGCAGGCTCGGACTAGTAGGCGAGCAGTACTTC
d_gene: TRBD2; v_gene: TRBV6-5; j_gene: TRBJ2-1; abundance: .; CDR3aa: CASRMIPLAGTEQFF; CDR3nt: TGTGCCAGCAGGATGATACCACTAGCGGGAACTGAGCAGTTCTTC
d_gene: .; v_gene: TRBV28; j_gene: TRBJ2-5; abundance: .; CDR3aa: CASSLTGGQETQYF; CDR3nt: TGTGCCAGCAGTTTGACCGGGGGCCAAGAGACCCAGTACTTC
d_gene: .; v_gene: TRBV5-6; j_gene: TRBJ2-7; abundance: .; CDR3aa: CASSPGGSYEQYF; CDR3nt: TGTGCCAGCAGCCCCGGAGGCAGCTACGAGCAGTACTTC
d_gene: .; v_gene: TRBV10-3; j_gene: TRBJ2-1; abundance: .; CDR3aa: CAISVEGSHNEQFF; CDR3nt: TGTGCCATCAGTGTGGAGGGCTCTCACAATGAGCAGTTCTTC
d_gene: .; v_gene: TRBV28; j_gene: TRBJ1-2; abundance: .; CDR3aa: CASSLLGRDIYGYTF; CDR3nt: TGTGCCAGCAGTTTATTAGGCAGGGACATCTATGGCTACACCTTC
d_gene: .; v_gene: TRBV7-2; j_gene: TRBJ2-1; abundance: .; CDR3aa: CASSLDAGAQFF; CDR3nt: TGTGCCAGCAGCTTAGATGCGGGGGCGCAGTTCTTC
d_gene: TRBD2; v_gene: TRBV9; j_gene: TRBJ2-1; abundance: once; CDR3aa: CASSRKTHLGSGSGNEQFF; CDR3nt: TGTGCCAGCAGTCGTAAAACCCACTTAGGGAGCGGGAGTGGCAATGAGCAGTTCTTC
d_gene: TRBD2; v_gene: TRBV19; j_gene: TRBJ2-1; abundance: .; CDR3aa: CASSRPGLADNEQFF; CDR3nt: TGTGCCAGTAGCCGACCGGGACTAGCGGACAATGAGCAGTTCTTC
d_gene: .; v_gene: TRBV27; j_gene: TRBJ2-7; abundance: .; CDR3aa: CASSFQISYEQYF; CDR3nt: TGTGCCAGCAGTTTTCAGATCTCCTACGAGCAGTACTTC
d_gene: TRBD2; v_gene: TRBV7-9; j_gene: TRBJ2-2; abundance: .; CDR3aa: CASSLTGGGSANTGELFF; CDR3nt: TGTGCCAGCAGCTTAACGGGAGGAGGGTCAGCGAACACCGGGGAGCTGTTTTTT
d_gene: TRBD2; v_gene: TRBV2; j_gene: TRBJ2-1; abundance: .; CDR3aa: CASSEVWSEVAGDYNEQFF; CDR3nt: TGTGCCAGCAGTGAAGTTTGGTCCGAGGTAGCGGGAGACTACAATGAGCAGTTCTTC
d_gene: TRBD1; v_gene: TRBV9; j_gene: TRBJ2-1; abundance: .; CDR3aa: CASSVDTGVNEQFF; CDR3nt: TGTGCCAGCAGCGTAGACACAGGGGTCAATGAGCAGTTCTTC
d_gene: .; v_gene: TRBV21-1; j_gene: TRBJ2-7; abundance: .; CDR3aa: CASSKAAGTSGPYEQYF; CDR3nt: TGTGCCAGCAGCAAAGCCGCCGGGACTAGCGGCCCCTACGAGCAGTACTTC
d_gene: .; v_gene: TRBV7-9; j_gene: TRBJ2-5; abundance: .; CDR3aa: CSSSWGLRETQYF; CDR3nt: TGTTCCAGCAGCTGGGGACTCCGGGAGACCCAGTACTTC
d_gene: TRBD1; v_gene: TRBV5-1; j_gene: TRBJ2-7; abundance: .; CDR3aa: CASSPKQGAFYEQYF; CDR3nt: TGCGCCAGCAGCCCCAAACAGGGGGCGTTCTACGAGCAGTACTTC
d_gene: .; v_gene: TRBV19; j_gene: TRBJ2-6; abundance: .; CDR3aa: CASSPDTSGANVLTF; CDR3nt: TGTGCCAGTAGTCCAGATACCTCTGGGGCCAACGTCCTGACTTTC
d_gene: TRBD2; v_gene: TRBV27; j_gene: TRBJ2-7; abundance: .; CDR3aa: CASSGISGLAAYEQYF; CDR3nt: TGTGCCAGCAGTGGGATCTCGGGACTAGCGGCTTACGAGCAGTACTTC
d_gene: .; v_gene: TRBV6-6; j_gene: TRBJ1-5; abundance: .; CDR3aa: CASSLRGNQPQHF; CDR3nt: TGTGCCAGCAGTCTCAGGGGCAATCAGCCCCAGCATTTT
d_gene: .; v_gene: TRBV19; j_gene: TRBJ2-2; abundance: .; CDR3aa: CASTPRGLGNTGELFF; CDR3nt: TGTGCCAGTACCCCACGGGGGTTGGGGAACACCGGGGAGCTGTTTTTT
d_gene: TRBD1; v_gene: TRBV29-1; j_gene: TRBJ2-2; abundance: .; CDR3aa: CSVGRDRTTGELFF; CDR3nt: TGCAGCGTTGGAAGGGACAGGACTACCGGGGAGCTGTTTTTT
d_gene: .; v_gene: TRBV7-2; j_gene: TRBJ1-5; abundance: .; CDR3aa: CASSSQPNSNQPQHF; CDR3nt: TGTGCCAGCAGCTCACAGCCGAATAGCAATCAGCCCCAGCATTTT
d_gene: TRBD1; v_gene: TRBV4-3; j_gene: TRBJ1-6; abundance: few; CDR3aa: CASSGGQGGNSPLHF; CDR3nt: TGCGCCAGCAGCGGAGGACAGGGGGGGAATTCACCCCTCCACTTT
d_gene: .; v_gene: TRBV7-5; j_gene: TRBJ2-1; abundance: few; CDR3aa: CARSLGNGTYNEQFF; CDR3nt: TGTGCCAGAAGCTTAGGGAACGGGACTTACAATGAGCAGTTCTTC
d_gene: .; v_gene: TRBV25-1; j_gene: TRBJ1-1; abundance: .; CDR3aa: CASRTGPNTEAFF; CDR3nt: TGTGCCAGCAGGACAGGCCCCAACACTGAAGCTTTCTTT
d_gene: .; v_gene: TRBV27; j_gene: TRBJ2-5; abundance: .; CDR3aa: CASSFFGGKGETQYF; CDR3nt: TGTGCCAGCAGTTTCTTCGGGGGTAAAGGAGAGACCCAGTACTTC
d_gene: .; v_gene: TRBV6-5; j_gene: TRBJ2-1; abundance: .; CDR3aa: CASSYGSQGAWEQFF; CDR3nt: TGTGCCAGCAGTTACGGGTCACAGGGCGCATGGGAGCAGTTCTTC
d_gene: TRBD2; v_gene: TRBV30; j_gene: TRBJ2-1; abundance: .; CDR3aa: CAWKEEGGPYNEQFF; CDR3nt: TGTGCCTGGAAGGAGGAGGGAGGGCCCTACAATGAGCAGTTCTTC
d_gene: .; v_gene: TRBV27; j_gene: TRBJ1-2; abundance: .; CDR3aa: CASGPRNYGYTF; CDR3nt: TGTGCCAGCGGGCCCAGGAACTATGGCTACACCTTC
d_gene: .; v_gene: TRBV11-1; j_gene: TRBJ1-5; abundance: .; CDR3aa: CASSLERQDLYSNQPQHF; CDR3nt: TGTGCCAGCAGCCTAGAGAGACAGGATCTATATAGCAATCAGCCCCAGCATTTT
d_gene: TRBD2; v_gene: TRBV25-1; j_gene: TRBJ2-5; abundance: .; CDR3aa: CATKLAGGETQYF; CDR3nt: TGTGCCACCAAGTTAGCGGGAGGTGAGACCCAGTACTTC
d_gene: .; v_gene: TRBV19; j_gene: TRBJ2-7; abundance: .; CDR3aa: CASSVRDKGYSEQYF; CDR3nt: TGTGCCAGTAGTGTTCGGGACAAGGGATATAGCGAGCAGTACTTC
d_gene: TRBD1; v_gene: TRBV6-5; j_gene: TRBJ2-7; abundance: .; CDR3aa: CASSYARTGAGQYF; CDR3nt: TGTGCCAGCAGTTACGCAAGGACAGGGGCTGGGCAGTACTTC
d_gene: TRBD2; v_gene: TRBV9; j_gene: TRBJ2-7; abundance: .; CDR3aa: CASTLSGVAGVHEQYF; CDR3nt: TGTGCCAGCACCTTAAGCGGGGTAGCGGGAGTTCATGAGCAGTACTTC
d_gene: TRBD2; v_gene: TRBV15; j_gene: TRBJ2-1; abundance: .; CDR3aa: CATSGGTSGRTPSYNEQFF; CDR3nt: TGTGCCACCAGCGGCGGGACTAGCGGGAGGACCCCCTCCTACAATGAGCAGTTCTTC
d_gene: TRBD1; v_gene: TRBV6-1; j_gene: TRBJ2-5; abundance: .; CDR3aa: CASSGGDRGTQYF; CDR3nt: TGTGCCAGCAGTGGTGGGGACAGAGGGACCCAGTACTTC
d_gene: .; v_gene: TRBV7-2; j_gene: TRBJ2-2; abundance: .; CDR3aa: CASLLLITGELFF; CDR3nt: TGTGCCAGCCTCCTACTGATTACCGGGGAGCTGTTTTTT
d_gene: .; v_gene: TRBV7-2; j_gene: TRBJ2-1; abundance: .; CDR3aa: CASSPGEAWYDEQFF; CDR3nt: TGTGCCAGCAGCCCCGGGGAGGCCTGGTACGATGAGCAGTTCTTC
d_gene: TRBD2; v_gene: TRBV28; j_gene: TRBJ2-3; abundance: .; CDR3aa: CASSYTIGVAGGPRDTQYF; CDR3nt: TGTGCCAGCAGTTACACAATTGGGGTAGCGGGAGGGCCGAGAGATACGCAGTATTTT
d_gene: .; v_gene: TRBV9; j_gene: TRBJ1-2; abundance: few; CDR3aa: CASSVGATEANYGYTF; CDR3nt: TGTGCCAGCAGCGTAGGGGCGACAGAAGCTAACTATGGCTACACCTTC
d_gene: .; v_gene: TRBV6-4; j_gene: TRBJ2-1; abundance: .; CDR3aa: CASSDGGPTTGNEQFF; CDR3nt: TGTGCCAGCAGTGACGGAGGGCCAACCACGGGGAATGAGCAGTTCTTC
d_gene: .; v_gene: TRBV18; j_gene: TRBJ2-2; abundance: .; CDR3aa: CASSLLTGELFF; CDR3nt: TGTGCCAGCTCATTACTAACCGGGGAGCTGTTTTTT
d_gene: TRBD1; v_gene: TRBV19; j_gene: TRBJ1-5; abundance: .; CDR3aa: CASSLTGFQPQHF; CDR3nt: TGTGCCAGTAGTCTGACAGGGTTCCAGCCCCAGCATTTT
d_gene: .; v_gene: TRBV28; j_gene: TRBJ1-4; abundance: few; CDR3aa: CASSPDRLDEKLFF; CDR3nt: TGTGCCAGCAGTCCCGACAGGTTGGATGAAAAACTGTTTTTT
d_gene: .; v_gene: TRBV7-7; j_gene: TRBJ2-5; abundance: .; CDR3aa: CASSSDVFEAQYF; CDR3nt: TGTGCTAGCAGCTCCGACGTGTTTGAGGCCCAGTACTTC
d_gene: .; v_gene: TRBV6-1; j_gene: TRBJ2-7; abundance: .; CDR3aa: CASSKAGGSYEQYF; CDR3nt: TGTGCCAGCAGCAAGGCAGGGGGGTCCTACGAGCAGTACTTC
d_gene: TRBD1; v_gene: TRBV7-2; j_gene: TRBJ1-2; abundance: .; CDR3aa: CASSLAGQDVYGYTF; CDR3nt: TGTGCCAGCAGCTTAGCAGGACAGGACGTCTATGGCTACACCTTC
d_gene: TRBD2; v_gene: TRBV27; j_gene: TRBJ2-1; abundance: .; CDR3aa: CASSFRRGSYNEQFF; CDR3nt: TGTGCCAGCAGTTTTAGGCGGGGGTCCTACAATGAGCAGTTCTTC
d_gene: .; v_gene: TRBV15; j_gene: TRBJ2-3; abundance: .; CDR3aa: CATSRDAGSDTQYF; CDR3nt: TGTGCCACCAGCAGAGACGCAGGGTCAGATACGCAGTATTTT
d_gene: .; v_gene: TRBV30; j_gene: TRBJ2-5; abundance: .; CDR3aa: CAWSGGPLGETQYF; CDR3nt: TGTGCCTGGAGTGGGGGGCCTCTAGGGGAGACCCAGTACTTC
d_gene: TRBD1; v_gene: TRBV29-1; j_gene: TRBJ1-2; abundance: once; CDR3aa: CSVGDREGGYTF; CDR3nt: TGCAGCGTGGGGGACAGGGAAGGTGGCTACACCTTC
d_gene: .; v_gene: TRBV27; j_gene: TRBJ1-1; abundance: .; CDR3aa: CASSLSSGMNTEAFF; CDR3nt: TGTGCCAGCAGTTTATCATCAGGGATGAACACTGAAGCTTTCTTT
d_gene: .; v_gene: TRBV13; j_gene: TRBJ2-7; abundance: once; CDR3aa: CASSLEGASDEQYF; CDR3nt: TGTGCCAGCAGCTTAGAGGGAGCCTCGGACGAGCAGTACTTC